The present TCR beta chain was sequenced within a study of blood T cells in healthy people across ages. In regard to this clonotype: Its antigen is not known.

Extraction yielded at least 5.5 micrograms of total RNA per sample. Study-wide findings and caveats: Investigators treated diversity estimates from one million T cells as underestimates. Across the age range, TCR beta diversity per million T cells fell in a roughly linear way.

A second PCR, run for roughly 7 to 11 cycles, used a sample-barcoded 5' primer plus a J-beta primer mix. TCRdb reprocessed the 5' RACE reads via MiXCR and lists one record per CDR3 protein. The sample holds around 1.7 million distinct CDR3 sequences, roughly 27% seen once. The CDR3 runs 16 residues. Germline V lookup: CDR1 SGHRS, CDR2 YFSETQ. The V end lost 4 bases, the J end lost 2 bases, and 15 bases lay between the germline ends. J is TRBJ1-4 and V is TRBV5-1; no clear D. The receptor's source is a woman in her thirties in good health. The sequencing sample was made of blood. CDR3 nucleotide sequence: TGCGCCAGCAGCCGAGGAAACACGGGGACTAATGAAAAACTGTTTTTT. Translation: CASSRGNTGTNEKLFF.